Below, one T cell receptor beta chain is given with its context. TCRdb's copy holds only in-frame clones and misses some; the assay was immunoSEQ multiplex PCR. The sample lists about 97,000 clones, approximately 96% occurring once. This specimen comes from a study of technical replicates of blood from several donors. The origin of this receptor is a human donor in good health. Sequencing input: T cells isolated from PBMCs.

The CDR3 DNA sequence: TGTGCCAGCAGCTTGGGAGGACGCCAGAACACTGAAGCTTTCTTT. As protein: CASSLGGRQNTEAFF. The rearrangement links TRBV7-2 to TRBJ1-1; no reliable D call. CDR1 is SGHTA and CDR2 is FQGNSA in the germline V gene. Trimming pared 3 bases from V and 1 base from J, leaving 12 bases between. The CDR3 loop spans 15 amino acids.